These 3 T cell receptor beta chains originate from one sample sequenced in a study of T cell responses to AZD1222 COVID-19 vaccine. Sequencing used immunoSEQ multiplex PCR; TCRdb keeps in-frame clones, though not all of them. The top ten hold 30% to 40% of the sample, which has some 25,000 clones, 87% seen once. Here the sequenced sample was peripheral blood, taken 28 days after the second AZD1222 dose. All receptors derive from an adult who received the AZD1222 COVID-19 vaccine.

The chain couples TRBV5-4 to TRBJ2-3; D gene ambiguous. Germline assignment: CDR1 SGHNT and CDR2 YYREEE (reference sequence). This CDR3 is built from 13 residues. With 4 bases removed from V and 3 bases from J, the gap between germline ends came to 9 bases. The chain's CDR3 is CASSPRLTDTQYF. CDR3 bases: TGTGCCAGCAGCCCCAGATTGACAGATACGCAGTATTTT.

J is TRBJ1-5 and V is TRBV7-8; D gene uncertain. The CDR3 runs to 13 residues. Germline V gene data show CDR1 as SGHVS and CDR2 as FQNEAQ. Trimming removed 5 bases from V and 2 bases from J, with 7 bases in between. The CDR3 region has the DNA TGTGCCAGCAGCCTCGACCGCAATCAGCCCCAGCATTTT. This gives the protein CASSLDRNQPQHF.

This chain uses TRBV1 with TRBJ1-2; the D call in the table, TRBD1, was not verified against the DNA. TRBV1 is classified as a pseudogene. The CDR3 length is 14 residues. The CDR3 reads CTNLTGLANYGYTF. CDR3 DNA sequence: TGCACCAACCTTACAGGGTTAGCTAACTATGGCTACACCTTC.